The TCR beta chain under discussion was sequenced for a study of cytomegalovirus exposure and HLA in healthy donors. Study results and caveats: In a later analysis, donors in an Asian-associated ancestry cluster reportedly had fewer N-insertions in productive TCRs than the cohort mean.

A word on this clone: Antigen: not known.

PCR employed 60 Vbeta and 13 Jbeta primers. Measured with immunoSEQ multiplex PCR; TCRdb has only the in-frame clones, and not every one. The sample lists approximately 150,000 clones, around 70% occurring once. Between the trimmed V and J ends, which lost 5 bases and 6 bases, there was a span of 10 bases. The CDR3 runs to 13 residues. Germline CDR1 is SGHNT and CDR2 is YENEEA. Sequencing input: PBMCs. The genes are TRBV11-3 and TRBJ2-2; perhaps TRBD1 as D (6 bases). This clonotype was obtained from a young man in good health and CMV-seropositive. The chain's CDR3 is CASSKEGAGELFF. CDR3 in DNA: TGTGCCAGCAGCAAAGAGGGGGCCGGGGAGCTGTTTTTT.